This T cell receptor beta chain was recorded in a study of Graves' ophthalmopathy and Graves' hyperthyroidism. V shed 8 bases and J 5 bases; nucleotides not matched to a gene: 7. Germline CDR1 and CDR2: SGHAT and FQNNGV. CDR3 length equals 14 residues. This clonotype has more than one count but fewer than ten. RNA transcripts were the template, and TCR beta CDR3 regions were amplified from them. The library came from an HTBI-primed first-round RT-PCR and a second-round multiplex PCR. TCRdb passed the multiplex PCR reads through MiXCR, listing each CDR3 protein once. This sample yields about 740,000 distinct CDR3 sequences, of which roughly two fifths are seen a single time; approximately 43% belongs to the top ten.

Sequenced material: peripheral blood. V is TRBV11-2 and J is TRBJ1-5, with 9 bases identical to TRBD1. This receptor was identified in an adult man with Graves' ophthalmopathy. The CDR3 loop reads CASGPTGGDQPQHF. The CDR3 DNA reads TGTGCCAGCGGACCGACAGGGGGTGATCAGCCCCAGCATTTT.